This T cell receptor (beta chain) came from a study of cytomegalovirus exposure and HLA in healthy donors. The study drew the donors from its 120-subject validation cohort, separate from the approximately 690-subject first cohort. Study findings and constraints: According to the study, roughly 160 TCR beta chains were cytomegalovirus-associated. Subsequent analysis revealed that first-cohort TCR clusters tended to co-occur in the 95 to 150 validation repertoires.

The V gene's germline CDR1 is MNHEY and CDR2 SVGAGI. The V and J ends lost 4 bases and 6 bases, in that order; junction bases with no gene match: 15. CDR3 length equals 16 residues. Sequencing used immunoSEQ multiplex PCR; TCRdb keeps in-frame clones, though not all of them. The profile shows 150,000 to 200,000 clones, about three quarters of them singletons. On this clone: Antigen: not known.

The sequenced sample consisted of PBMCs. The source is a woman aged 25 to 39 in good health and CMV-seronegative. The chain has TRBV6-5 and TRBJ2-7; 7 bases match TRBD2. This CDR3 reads CASSSPYAGGKGEQYF. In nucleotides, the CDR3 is TGTGCCAGCAGTTCCCCCTACGCCGGGGGGAAAGGCGAGCAGTACTTC.